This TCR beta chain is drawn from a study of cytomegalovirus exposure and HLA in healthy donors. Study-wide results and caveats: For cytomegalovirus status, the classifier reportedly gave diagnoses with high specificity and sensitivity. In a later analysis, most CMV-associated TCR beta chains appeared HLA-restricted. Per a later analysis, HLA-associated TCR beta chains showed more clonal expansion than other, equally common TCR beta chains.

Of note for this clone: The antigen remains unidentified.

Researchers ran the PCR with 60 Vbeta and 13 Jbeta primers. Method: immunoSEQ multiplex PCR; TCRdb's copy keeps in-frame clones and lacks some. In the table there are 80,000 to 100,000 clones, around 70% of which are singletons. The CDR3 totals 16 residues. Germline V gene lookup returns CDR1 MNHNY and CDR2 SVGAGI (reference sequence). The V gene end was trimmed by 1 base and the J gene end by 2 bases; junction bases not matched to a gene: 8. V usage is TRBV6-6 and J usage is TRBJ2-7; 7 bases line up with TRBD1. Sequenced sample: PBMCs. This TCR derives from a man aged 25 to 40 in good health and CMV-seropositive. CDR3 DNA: TGTGCCAGCAGTTACTGGCGGACAGGCGGACCCTACGAGCAGTACTTC. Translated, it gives CASSYWRTGGPYEQYF.